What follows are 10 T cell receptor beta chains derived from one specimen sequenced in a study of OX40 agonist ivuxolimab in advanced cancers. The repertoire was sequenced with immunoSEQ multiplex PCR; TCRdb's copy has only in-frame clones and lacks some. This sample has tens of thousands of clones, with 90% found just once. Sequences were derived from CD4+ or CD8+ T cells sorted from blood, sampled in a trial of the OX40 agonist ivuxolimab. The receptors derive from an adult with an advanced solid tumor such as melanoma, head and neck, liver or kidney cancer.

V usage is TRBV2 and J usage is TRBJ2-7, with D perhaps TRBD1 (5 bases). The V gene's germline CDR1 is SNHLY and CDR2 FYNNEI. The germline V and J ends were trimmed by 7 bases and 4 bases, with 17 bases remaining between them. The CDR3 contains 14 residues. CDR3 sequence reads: CASKSFQGRYEQYF. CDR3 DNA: TGTGCCAGCAAGAGCTTCCAGGGAAGGTACGAGCAGTACTTC.

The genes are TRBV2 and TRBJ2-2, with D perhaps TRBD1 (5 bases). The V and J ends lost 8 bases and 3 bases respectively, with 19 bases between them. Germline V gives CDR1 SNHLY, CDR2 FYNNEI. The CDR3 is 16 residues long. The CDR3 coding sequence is TGTGCCAGCGACGCGTTTGAGACAGCCGACACCGGGGAGCTGTTTTTT. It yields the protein CASDAFETADTGELFF.

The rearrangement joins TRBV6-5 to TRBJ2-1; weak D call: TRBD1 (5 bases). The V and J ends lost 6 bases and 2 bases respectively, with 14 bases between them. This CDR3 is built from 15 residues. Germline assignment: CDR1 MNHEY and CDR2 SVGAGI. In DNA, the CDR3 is TGTGCCAGCAGCCCGGTGGGGCAGGCCTACAATGAGCAGTTCTTC. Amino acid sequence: CASSPVGQAYNEQFF.

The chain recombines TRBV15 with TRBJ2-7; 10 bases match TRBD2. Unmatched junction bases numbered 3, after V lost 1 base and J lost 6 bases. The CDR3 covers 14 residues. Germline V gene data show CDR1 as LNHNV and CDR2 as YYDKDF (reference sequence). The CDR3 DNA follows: TGTGCCACCAGCAGAGGGGCTAGCGGGAGCGAGCAGTACTTC. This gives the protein CATSRGASGSEQYF. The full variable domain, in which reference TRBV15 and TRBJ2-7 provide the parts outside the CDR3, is DAMVIQNPRYQVTQFGKPVTLSCSQTLNHNVMYWYQQKSSQAPKLLFHYYDKDFNNEADTPDNFQSRRPNTSFCFLDIRSPGLGDTAMYLCATSRGASGSEQYFGPGTRLTVT.

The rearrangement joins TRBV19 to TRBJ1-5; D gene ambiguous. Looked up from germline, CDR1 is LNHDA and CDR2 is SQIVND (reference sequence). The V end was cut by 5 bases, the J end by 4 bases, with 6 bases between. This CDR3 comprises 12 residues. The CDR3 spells CASSPSNQPQHF. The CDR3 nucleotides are TGTGCCAGTAGTCCCAGTAATCAGCCCCAGCATTTT.

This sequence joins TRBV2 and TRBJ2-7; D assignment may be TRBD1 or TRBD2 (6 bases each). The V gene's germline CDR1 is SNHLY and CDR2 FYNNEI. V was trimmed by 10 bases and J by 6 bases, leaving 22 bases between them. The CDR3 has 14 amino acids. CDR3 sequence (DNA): TGTGCCACCGACACACAGGGAGGTTATTCCGAGCAGTACTTC. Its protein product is CATDTQGGYSEQYF. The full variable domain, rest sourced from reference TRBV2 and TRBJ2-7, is EPEVTQTPSHQVTQMGQEVILRCVPISNHLYFYWYRQILGQKVEFLVSFYNNEISEKSEIFDDQFSVERPDGSNFTLKIRSTKLEDSAMYFCATDTQGGYSEQYFGPGTRLTVT.

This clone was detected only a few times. In DNA form, the CDR3 reads TGTGCCAGCAGTTTCTCCCGGGCCCGTATCTACGAGCAGTACTTC. It specifies CASSFSRARIYEQYF. The V call is TRBV28, the J call TRBJ2-7, with no clear D. The CDR3 consists of 15 residues. CDR1 is MDHEN, CDR2 SYDVKM, per germline. With 3 bases removed from V and 3 bases from J, the gap between germline ends came to 15 bases.

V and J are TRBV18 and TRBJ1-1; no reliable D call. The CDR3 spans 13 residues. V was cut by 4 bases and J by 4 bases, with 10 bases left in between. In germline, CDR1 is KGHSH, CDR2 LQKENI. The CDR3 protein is CASSLLVFTEAFF. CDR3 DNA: TGTGCCAGCTCACTCCTCGTGTTCACTGAAGCTTTCTTT.

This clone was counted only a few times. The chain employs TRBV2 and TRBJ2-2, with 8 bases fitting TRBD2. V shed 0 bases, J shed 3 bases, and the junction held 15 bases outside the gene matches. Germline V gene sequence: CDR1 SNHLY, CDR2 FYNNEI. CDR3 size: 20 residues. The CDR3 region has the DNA TGTGCCAGCAGTGAAGCGCTGGGGTTTAATAGCGGGGAGTACACCGGGGAGCTGTTTTTT. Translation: CASSEALGFNSGEYTGELFF.

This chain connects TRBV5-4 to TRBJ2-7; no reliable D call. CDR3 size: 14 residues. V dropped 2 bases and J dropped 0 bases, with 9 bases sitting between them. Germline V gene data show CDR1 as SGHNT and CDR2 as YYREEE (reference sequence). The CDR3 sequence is CASSLYPSSYEQYF. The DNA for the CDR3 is TGTGCCAGCAGCTTATATCCTAGCTCCTACGAGCAGTACTTC. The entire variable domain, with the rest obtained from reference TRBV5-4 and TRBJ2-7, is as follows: ETGVTQSPTHLIKTRGQQVTLRCSSQSGHNTVSWYQQALGQGPQFIFQYYREEENGRGNFPPRFSGLQFPNYSSELNVNALELDDSALYLCASSLYPSSYEQYFGPGTRLTVT.